This passage covers 29 T cell receptor beta chains from one sample sequenced in a study of shared clonotypes between healthy human individuals. Sequencing was performed with immunoSEQ multiplex PCR; in TCRdb, only in-frame clones are kept and a portion is missing. The sample consists of about 2,500,000 clones, 85% to 95% of them appearing once. Material: naive CD4+ T cells sorted from blood. Subset specified: CD45RA+ positively selected. These TCRs come from a man aged 18 to 29 in good health.

The rearrangement joins TRBV19 to TRBJ1-6; D uncertain. Trimming shortened V by 3 bases and J by 5 bases, and 8 bases separated the two germline ends. The CDR3 extends over 14 amino acids. The V gene's germline CDR1 is LNHDA and CDR2 SQIVND (reference sequence). This chain's CDR3 is CASSIDRDNSPLHF. The CDR3 nucleotides are TGTGCCAGTAGTATTGATAGGGATAATTCACCCCTCCACTTT.

V gene TRBV5-1 combines with J gene TRBJ1-1; D remains ambiguous. The V gene's germline CDR1 is SGHRS and CDR2 YFSETQ. The CDR3 spans 14 residues. V was cut by 0 bases and J by 11 bases, with 17 bases left in between. The CDR3 region is CASSLEVTSRGAFF. The CDR3 DNA follows: TGCGCCAGCAGCTTGGAAGTGACATCTAGAGGCGCTTTCTTT.

The gene calls are TRBV30 and TRBJ1-1; 8 bases align to TRBD1. The germline V gene encodes CDR1 GTSNPN and CDR2 SVGIG (reference sequence). The J segment lost 5 bases and the V segment lost 2 bases, leaving 4 bases of the junction unmatched. This CDR3 is built from 13 residues. In nucleotides, the CDR3 is TGTGCCTGGAGTCGGACAGGGAGGACTGAAGCTTTCTTT. This encodes CAWSRTGRTEAFF.

V and J are TRBV19 and TRBJ1-1; 9 positions agree with TRBD1. The CDR3 is made up of 16 amino acids. The J segment lost 6 bases and the V segment lost 9 bases, leaving 17 bases of the junction unmatched. Germline lookup yields CDR1 LNHDA and CDR2 SQIVND (reference sequence). The CDR3 sequence: CASRTGASPGEAEAFF. For the CDR3, the DNA is TGTGCCAGCCGGACAGGGGCCTCTCCTGGGGAAGCTGAAGCTTTCTTT. The full variable domain, in which reference TRBV19 and TRBJ1-1 provide the parts outside the CDR3, is DGGITQSPKYLFRKEGQNVTLSCEQNLNHDAMYWYRQDPGQGLRLIYYSQIVNDFQKGDIAEGYSVSREKKESFPLTVTSAQKNPTAFYLCASRTGASPGEAEAFFGQGTRLTVV.

Note on this clone: The sample carries other DNA sequences with the same CDR3. The chain is built from TRBV7-9 and TRBJ2-7; D not resolved. The V end was cut by 6 bases, the J end by 3 bases, with 6 bases between. Germline loops: CDR1 SEHNR, CDR2 FQNEAQ (reference sequence). The CDR3 extends over 11 amino acids. This CDR3 is CASSSLYEQYF. In DNA, the CDR3 is TGTGCCAGCAGTTCCCTCTACGAGCAGTACTTC. Complete variable domain (other parts from reference TRBV7-9 and TRBJ2-7): DTGVSQNPRHKITKRGQNVTFRCDPISEHNRLYWYRQTLGQGPEFLTYFQNEAQLEKSRLLSDRFSAERPKGSFSTLEIQRTEQGDSAMYLCASSSLYEQYFGPGTRLTVT.

To note about this clone: The identical CDR3 is also encoded by other nucleotide sequences in the sample. The chain combines TRBV10-1 with TRBJ2-2; no clear D gene. Trimming removed 0 bases at V and 0 bases at J, with 5 bases between. The CDR3 consists of 15 residues. Per germline, CDR1 WNHNN and CDR2 SYGVQD (reference sequence). The CDR3 bases are TGCGCCAGCAGTGAGTCGTCAGCGAACACCGGGGAGCTGTTTTTT. Encoded protein: CASSESSANTGELFF.

The genes are TRBV27 and TRBJ2-5; tentatively, D is TRBD2 (7 bases). The germline V gene has CDR1 MNHEY and CDR2 SMNVEV (reference sequence). V lost 3 bases, J lost 5 bases, and 25 bases lay in between. The CDR3 length is 18 residues. This CDR3 is CASSFGPRGGKEDETQYF. DNA for the CDR3: TGTGCCAGCAGTTTTGGCCCTAGGGGGGGCAAGGAGGATGAGACCCAGTACTTC.

This clone was seen just once. This chain connects TRBV6-6 to TRBJ1-5; unclear D gene. This CDR3 has 16 residues. CDR1 is MNHNY, CDR2 SVGAGI, per germline (reference sequence). Trimming took 2 bases from V and 2 from J, leaving 13 bases between them. CDR3 amino acids: CASSYRTGKGNQPQHF. The CDR3 DNA reads TGTGCCAGCAGTTACCGGACGGGGAAGGGCAATCAGCCCCAGCATTTT.

The chain employs TRBV6-5 and TRBJ2-3; 7 bases are shared with TRBD2. Germline V CDR1 and CDR2: MNHEY, SVGAGI. The junction had 6 bases not matched to a gene; V was cut back by 2 bases and J by 4 bases. The CDR3 length is 15 residues. The CDR3 loop is CASSYAGAGPDTQYF. In DNA form, the CDR3 reads TGTGCCAGCAGTTACGCGGGAGCGGGCCCAGATACGCAGTATTTT.

V gene TRBV19 combines with J gene TRBJ2-7, with TRBD2 matching over 7 bases. CDR1 is LNHDA, CDR2 SQIVND, per germline (reference sequence). The ends lost 6 bases at V and 0 bases at J; junction bases unmatched: 5. There are 14 residues in the CDR3. The DNA for the CDR3 is TGTGCCAGTAGCGGGACTACCTACTCCTACGAGCAGTACTTC. This translates into CASSGTTYSYEQYF.

This chain links TRBV28 with TRBJ1-5; tentative D call: TRBD1 (5 bases). This CDR3 contains 17 residues. Germline V lookup: CDR1 MDHEN, CDR2 SYDVKM. With 1 base removed from V and 5 bases from J, the gap between germline ends came to 18 bases. The DNA of the CDR3 is TGTGCCAGCAGTTTATTCCCACGGGGAGGGGTGGATCAGCCCCAGCATTTT. It translates to CASSLFPRGGVDQPQHF.

The count of this clone is one. This same CDR3 is encoded by further DNA sequences in the sample. The chain combines TRBV9 with TRBJ1-5; 9 bases are shared with TRBD1. Germline CDR1 is SGDLS and CDR2 is YYNGEE. This CDR3 spans 15 amino acids. The J segment lost 5 bases and the V segment lost 2 bases, leaving 5 bases of the junction unmatched. In DNA, the CDR3 is TGTGCCAGCAGCGTTGGACAGGGGCAGGATCAGCCCCAGCATTTT. This codes for CASSVGQGQDQPQHF.

The genes are TRBV19 and TRBJ2-3; unclear D gene. The germline V gene has CDR1 LNHDA and CDR2 SQIVND (reference sequence). This CDR3 contains 12 residues. Trimming took 6 bases from V and 3 from J, leaving 7 bases between them. DNA for the CDR3: TGTGCCAGTAGACAAAATACAGATACGCAGTATTTT. Residues: CASRQNTDTQYF.

The chain combines TRBV5-1 with TRBJ1-1; 11 positions match TRBD1. J lost 4 bases, V lost 3 bases, and 5 bases had no gene match. CDR1 SGHRS and CDR2 YFSETQ come from the germline V gene. The CDR3 totals 15 residues. CDR3 in amino acids: CASSWTGGTGTEAFF. The CDR3 DNA sequence: TGCGCCAGCAGCTGGACAGGGGGCACGGGCACTGAAGCTTTCTTT. The entire variable domain, with the rest obtained from reference TRBV5-1 and TRBJ1-1, is as follows: KAGVTQTPRYLIKTRGQQVTLSCSPISGHRSVSWYQQTPGQGLQFLFEYFSETQRNKGNFPGRFSGRQFSNSRSEMNVSTLELGDSALYLCASSWTGGTGTEAFFGQGTRLTVV.

The rearrangement joins TRBV5-1 to TRBJ2-5, with 15 positions matching TRBD2. The germline gives CDR1 SGHRS, CDR2 YFSETQ. V shed 3 bases and J 2 bases; nucleotides not matched to a gene: 5. The CDR3 loop spans 17 amino acids. CDR3 protein: CASSWTGTSGGQETQYF. The CDR3 nucleotides read TGCGCCAGCAGCTGGACCGGGACTAGCGGGGGGCAAGAGACCCAGTACTTC.

This sequence joins TRBV6-5 and TRBJ1-1, with no clear D. This CDR3 is 15 amino acids long. Germline-derived CDR1 and CDR2 are MNHEY and SVGAGI. V was pared by 5 bases and J by 3 bases, with 16 bases between. As DNA, the CDR3 is TGTGCCAGCAGTACCCCGTGGGGAATCGACACTGAAGCTTTCTTT. It is translated as CASSTPWGIDTEAFF.

This chain links TRBV18 with TRBJ2-7, with TRBD1 matching over 9 bases. CDR3 length: 15 residues. CDR1 is KGHSH and CDR2 is LQKENI in the germline V gene. The trim removed 2 bases at V and 2 bases at J, leaving 4 bases unmatched. The CDR3 DNA reads TGTGCCAGCTCACCATTCCGGACAGGGGCCTACGAGCAGTACTTC. This gives the protein CASSPFRTGAYEQYF. The variable domain in full, with the rest retrieved from reference TRBV18 and TRBJ2-7, is NAGVMQNPRHLVRRRGQEARLRCSPMKGHSHVYWYRQLPEEGLKFMVYLQKENIIDESGMPKERFSAEFPKEGPSILRIQQVVRGDSAAYFCASSPFRTGAYEQYFGPGTRLTVT.

About this clone: In the same sample, other DNA sequences code for this CDR3. The chain employs TRBV5-4 and TRBJ1-6; D is perhaps TRBD1 (5 bases). The germline gives CDR1 SGHNT, CDR2 YYREEE (reference sequence). Deletions cut 4 bases from V and 6 bases from J, with 14 bases between. This CDR3 spans 15 amino acids. This CDR3 is CASSPAGTGNSPLHF. Here the CDR3 DNA reads TGTGCCAGCAGCCCGGCCGGGACGGGTAATTCACCCCTCCACTTT.

This chain uses TRBV9 with TRBJ2-3; D remains unclear. Germline V gives CDR1 SGDLS, CDR2 YYNGEE. Trimming pared 0 bases from V and 6 bases from J, leaving 11 bases between. The CDR3 has 14 amino acids. CDR3 DNA sequence: TGTGCCAGCAGCGTAGCCCCCAGCCCGGATACGCAGTATTTT. Translation: CASSVAPSPDTQYF.

The V and J genes are TRBV6-6 and TRBJ1-1; D possibly corresponds to TRBD1 (5 bases). There are 12 residues in the CDR3. Trimming took 2 bases from V and 8 from J, leaving 9 bases between them. Germline CDR1 and CDR2: MNHNY and SVGAGI (reference sequence). The CDR3 loop is CASSYQRQEAFF. The CDR3 coding sequence is TGTGCCAGCAGTTACCAGCGACAGGAAGCTTTCTTT.

This clone was detected once. V is TRBV9 and J is TRBJ1-2; 11 nucleotides match TRBD1. This CDR3 has 16 residues. Germline CDR1 SGDLS, CDR2 YYNGEE. V was clipped by 4 bases and J by 7 bases; unmatched bases: 12. CDR3 protein: CASSLLPGQGVSGYTF. CDR3 DNA sequence: TGTGCCAGCAGCCTCCTACCGGGACAGGGGGTATCTGGCTACACCTTC.

For this clone: The same CDR3 also results from other DNA sequences found in this sample. The J gene is TRBJ2-2, the V gene TRBV28; D unclear. CDR1 is MDHEN, CDR2 SYDVKM, per germline. The CDR3 loop spans 13 amino acids. Trimming took off 3 bases at V and 8 bases at J, with 10 bases between the two ends. This CDR3 is CASSLAVPGELFF. DNA for the CDR3: TGTGCCAGCAGTTTGGCAGTCCCAGGGGAGCTGTTTTTT.

The gene calls are TRBV30 and TRBJ2-6; D gene uncertain. V was trimmed by 2 bases and J by 11 bases, leaving 10 bases between them. Germline V CDR1 and CDR2: GTSNPN, SVGIG (reference sequence). This CDR3 has 12 residues. CDR3: CAWSTSPYVLTF. The CDR3 region has the DNA TGTGCCTGGAGTACCAGTCCTTACGTCCTGACTTTC.

The chain has TRBV30 and TRBJ1-1; D is ambiguous. Per the germline V gene, CDR1 is GTSNPN and CDR2 is SVGIG (reference sequence). The CDR3 runs to 15 residues. V dropped 4 bases and J dropped 3 bases, with 18 bases sitting between them. CDR3 DNA: TGTGCCTGGAACCCCAGCCAGAGGTGGGACACTGAAGCTTTCTTT. It translates to CAWNPSQRWDTEAFF.

The J gene is TRBJ1-4, the V gene TRBV19; 7 bases agree with TRBD1. The CDR3 length is 14 residues. Germline V gene lookup returns CDR1 LNHDA and CDR2 SQIVND (reference sequence). V shed 5 bases and J 1 base; nucleotides not matched to a gene: 1. The CDR3 region has the DNA TGTGCCAGTAGTCACAGGGGAACTAATGAAAAACTGTTTTTT. It specifies CASSHRGTNEKLFF.

The rearrangement links TRBV19 to TRBJ1-1, with TRBD1 identical over 7 bases. Germline lookup yields CDR1 LNHDA and CDR2 SQIVND (reference sequence). The CDR3 is 15 residues long. V was pared by 5 bases and J by 1 base, with 7 bases of the junction left unmatched. This chain's CDR3 is CASSPDRDSNTEAFF. DNA of the CDR3: TGTGCCAGTAGTCCCGACAGGGACTCGAACACTGAAGCTTTCTTT.

The chain recombines TRBV27 with TRBJ1-2; D may be TRBD1 (5 bases). Germline V CDR1 and CDR2: MNHEY, SMNVEV (reference sequence). The CDR3 is 17 residues long. The V end lost 4 bases, the J end lost 2 bases, and 20 bases lay between the germline ends. CDR3 nucleotides: TGTGCCAGCAGTTCATACGGGGGAGGGAAATCGAACTATGGCTACACCTTC. This gives the protein CASSSYGGGKSNYGYTF.

The chain recombines TRBV11-3 with TRBJ2-7, with D perhaps matching TRBD1 or TRBD2 (6 bases each). Per the germline V gene, CDR1 is SGHNT and CDR2 is YENEEA. V gave up 5 bases and J gave up 0 bases, with 17 bases separating them. The length of the CDR3 is 16 residues. Here the CDR3 DNA reads TGTGCCAGCAGCCCTTACGGGGGCCTTGGCTCCTACGAGCAGTACTTC. It translates to CASSPYGGLGSYEQYF.

The chain recombines TRBV13 with TRBJ1-6; tentatively, D is TRBD1 (5 bases). The CDR3 runs 12 residues. Trimming removed 3 bases from V and 9 bases from J, with 6 bases in between. Germline V gene lookup returns CDR1 PRHDT and CDR2 FYEKMQ (reference sequence). The CDR3 region is CASSLRGSPLHF. In DNA, the CDR3 is TGTGCCAGCAGCTTGAGGGGTTCACCCCTCCACTTT.